This entry describes one T cell receptor (beta chain). Its antigen is unidentified. TCRdb reprocessed the 5' RACE reads, with one entry per CDR3 protein and no DNA. The repertoire table contains about 460,000 distinct CDR3 sequences. CDR3 length: 17 amino acids. The data belong to a study of T cells expressing NK-cell markers. Across the whole study: TCR beta repertoires came from sorted CD3+CD56+NKG2C+, CD3+CD56+NKG2C- and CD3+CD56-NKG2C+ T cells. General observations from the study: The study left the HCMV specificity of expanded NKG2C+ T cell clones unresolved.

The chain has TRBV12-3 or TRBV12-4 and TRBJ1-3. The sample was blood T cells: a sorted CD56 or NKG2C T cell subset, CD4+ or CD8+ T cells, or bulk PBMC T cells (not recorded which). The source of this sequence is a woman in her forties or fifties in good health. This CDR3 reads CASSLNPKTGSGNTIYF.